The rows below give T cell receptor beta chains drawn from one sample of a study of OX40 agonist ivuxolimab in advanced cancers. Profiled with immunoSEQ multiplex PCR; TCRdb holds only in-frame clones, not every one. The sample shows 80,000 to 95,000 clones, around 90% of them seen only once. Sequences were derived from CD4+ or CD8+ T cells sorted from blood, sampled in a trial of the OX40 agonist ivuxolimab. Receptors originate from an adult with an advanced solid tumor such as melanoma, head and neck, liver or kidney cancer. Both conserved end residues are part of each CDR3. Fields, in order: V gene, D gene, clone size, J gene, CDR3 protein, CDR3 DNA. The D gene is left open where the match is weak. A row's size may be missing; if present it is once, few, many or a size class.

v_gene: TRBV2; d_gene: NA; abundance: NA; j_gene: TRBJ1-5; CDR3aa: CASSPANSNGNQPQHF; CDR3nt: TGTGCCAGCAGCCCGGCCAATAGTAATGGCAATCAGCCCCAGCATTTT
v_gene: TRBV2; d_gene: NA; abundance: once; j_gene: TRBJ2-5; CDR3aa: CASSAQETQYF; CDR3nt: TGTGCCAGCAGTGCCCAAGAGACCCAGTACTTC
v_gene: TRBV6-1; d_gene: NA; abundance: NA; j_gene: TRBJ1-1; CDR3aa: CASSQGNGAEAFF; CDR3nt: TGTGCCAGCAGCCAGGGAAACGGAGCTGAAGCTTTCTTT
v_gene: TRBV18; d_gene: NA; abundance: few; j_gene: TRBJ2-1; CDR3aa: CASSPTSSYNEQFF; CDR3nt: TGTGCCAGCTCACCGACTAGTTCCTACAATGAGCAGTTCTTC
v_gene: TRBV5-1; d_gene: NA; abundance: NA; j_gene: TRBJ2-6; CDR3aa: CASLQGTGANVLTF; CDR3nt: TGCGCCAGCTTACAGGGTACTGGGGCCAACGTCCTGACTTTC
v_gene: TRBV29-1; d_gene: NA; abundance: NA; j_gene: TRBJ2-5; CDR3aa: CSVEGRDTASETQYF; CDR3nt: TGCAGCGTTGAGGGACGCGATACGGCTTCAGAGACCCAGTACTTC
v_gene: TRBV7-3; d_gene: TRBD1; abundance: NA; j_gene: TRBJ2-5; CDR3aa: CASSLTPPGGRETQYF; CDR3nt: TGTGCCAGCAGCTTAACCCCCCCAGGGGGTCGGGAGACCCAGTACTTC
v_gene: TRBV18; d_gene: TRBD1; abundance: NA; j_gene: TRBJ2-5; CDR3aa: CASSPPQGAGQTQYF; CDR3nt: TGTGCCAGCTCACCACCGCAGGGGGCAGGGCAGACCCAGTACTTC
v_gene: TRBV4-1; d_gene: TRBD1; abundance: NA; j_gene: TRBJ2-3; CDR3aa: CASSGTGSTDTQYF; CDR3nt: TGCGCCAGCAGCGGGACAGGGAGCACAGATACGCAGTATTTT
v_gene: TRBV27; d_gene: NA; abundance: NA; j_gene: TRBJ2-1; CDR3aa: CASSTLESWEFF; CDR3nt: TGTGCCAGCAGCACCCTAGAGAGTTGGGAGTTCTTC
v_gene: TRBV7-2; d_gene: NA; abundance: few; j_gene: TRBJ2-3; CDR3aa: CASSSSTDTQYF; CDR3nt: TGTGCCAGCAGCTCCAGTACAGATACGCAGTATTTT
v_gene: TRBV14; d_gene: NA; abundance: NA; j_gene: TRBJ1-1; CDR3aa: CASSRLRGSAEAFF; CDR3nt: TGTGCCAGCAGCCGCCTCAGGGGAAGTGCTGAAGCTTTCTTT
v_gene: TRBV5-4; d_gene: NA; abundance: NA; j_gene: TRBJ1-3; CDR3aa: CASSFGGVEGNTIYF; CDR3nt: TGTGCCAGCAGCTTTGGGGGGGTGGAAGGAAACACCATATATTTT
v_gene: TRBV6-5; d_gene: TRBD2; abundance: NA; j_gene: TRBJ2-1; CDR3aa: CASRPSGATYNEQFF; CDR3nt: TGTGCCAGCAGACCTAGCGGGGCAACCTACAATGAGCAGTTCTTC
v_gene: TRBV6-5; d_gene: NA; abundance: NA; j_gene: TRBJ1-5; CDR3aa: CASHPALNQPQHF; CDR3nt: TGTGCCAGCCACCCAGCTCTCAATCAGCCCCAGCATTTT
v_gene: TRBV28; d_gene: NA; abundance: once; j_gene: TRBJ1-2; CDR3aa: CASGTGTNYGYTF; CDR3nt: TGTGCCAGCGGGACCGGGACCAACTATGGCTACACCTTC
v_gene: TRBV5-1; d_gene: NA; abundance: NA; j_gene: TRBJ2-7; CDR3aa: CASSFRQGGHYEQYF; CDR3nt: TGCGCCAGCAGCTTCAGGCAGGGTGGCCACTACGAGCAGTACTTC
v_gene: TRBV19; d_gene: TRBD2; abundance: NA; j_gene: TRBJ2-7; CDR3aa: CASSISGKYEQYF; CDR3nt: TGTGCCAGTAGTATTAGCGGGAAATACGAGCAGTACTTC
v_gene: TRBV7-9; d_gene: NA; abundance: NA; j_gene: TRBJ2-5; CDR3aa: CASSLGAGMLETQYF; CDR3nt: TGTGCCAGCAGCTTAGGGGCAGGGATGTTAGAGACCCAGTACTTC
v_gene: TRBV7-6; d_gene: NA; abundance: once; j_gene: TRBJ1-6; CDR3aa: CASSFSHLNSPLHF; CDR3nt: TGTGCCAGCAGCTTTTCCCACCTAAATTCACCCCTCCACTTT
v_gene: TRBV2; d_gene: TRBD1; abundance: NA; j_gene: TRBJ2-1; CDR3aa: CASSEGQGEQFF; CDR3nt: TGTGCCAGCAGTGAAGGACAGGGAGAGCAGTTCTTC
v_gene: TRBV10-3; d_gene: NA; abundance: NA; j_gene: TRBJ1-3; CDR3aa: CAISAGADGNTIYF; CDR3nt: TGTGCCATCAGTGCAGGGGCTGATGGAAACACCATATATTTT
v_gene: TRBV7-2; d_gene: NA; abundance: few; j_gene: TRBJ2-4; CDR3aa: CASSYTGPEGIQYF; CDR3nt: TGTGCCAGCAGCTACACAGGGCCTGAAGGGATTCAGTACTTC
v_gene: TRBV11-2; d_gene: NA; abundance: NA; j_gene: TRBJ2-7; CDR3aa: CASSFGTSRYEQYF; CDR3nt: TGTGCCAGCAGCTTTGGGACAAGCCGTTACGAGCAGTACTTC
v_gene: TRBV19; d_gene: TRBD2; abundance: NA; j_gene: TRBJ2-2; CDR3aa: CASRPGLAGSSGELFF; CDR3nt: TGTGCCAGTAGGCCGGGACTAGCGGGTTCTTCCGGGGAGCTGTTTTTT
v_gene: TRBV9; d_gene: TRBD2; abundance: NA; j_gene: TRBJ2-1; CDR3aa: CASSVVTSGSNEQFF; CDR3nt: TGTGCCAGCAGCGTTGTGACTAGCGGGAGCAATGAGCAGTTCTTC
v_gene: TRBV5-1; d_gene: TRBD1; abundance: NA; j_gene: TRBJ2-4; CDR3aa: CASSARQGAGLAKNIQYF; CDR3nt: TGCGCCAGCAGCGCCCGACAGGGAGCAGGGTTAGCCAAAAACATTCAGTACTTC
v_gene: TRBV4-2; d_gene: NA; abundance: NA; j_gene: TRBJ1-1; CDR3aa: CASSQDRASNTEAFF; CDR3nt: TGTGCCAGCAGCCAAGACCGGGCATCGAACACTGAAGCTTTCTTT
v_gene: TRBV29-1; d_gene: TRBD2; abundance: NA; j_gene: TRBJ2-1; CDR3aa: CSVFSSGGPRVHNEQFF; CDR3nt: TGCAGCGTTTTCTCTAGCGGGGGCCCACGGGTCCACAATGAGCAGTTCTTC